Shown below are 30 T cell receptor beta chains from a single sample sequenced in a study of blood T cell repertoires in COVID-19. The method was immunoSEQ multiplex PCR; TCRdb's version includes in-frame clones alone and lacks a portion of them. The sample lists hundreds of thousands of clones; 75% to 85% were seen once. Sequenced sample: peripheral blood. The receptors stem from a middle-aged man with active or convalescent COVID-19.

This rearrangement joins TRBV23-1 to TRBJ1-2; TRBD1 agrees at 10 bases. TRBV23-1 is placed among ORFs of uncertain function. J lost 7 bases, V lost 2 bases, and 16 bases had no gene match. The CDR3 contains 18 residues. The chain's CDR3 is CASSQPWGRDRGLIGYTF. The CDR3, as DNA: TGCGCCAGCAGTCAACCCTGGGGACGGGACAGGGGATTGATTGGCTACACCTTC.

The J gene is TRBJ1-1, the V gene TRBV6-5; the match to TRBD1 covers 8 bases. Germline CDR1 and CDR2: MNHEY and SVGAGI. The CDR3 totals 14 residues. Unmatched junction bases numbered 7, after V lost 6 bases and J lost 4 bases. This chain's CDR3 is CASSHRGEVTEAFF. The CDR3 DNA sequence: TGTGCCAGCAGCCACAGGGGGGAGGTCACTGAAGCTTTCTTT.

Note on this clone: One junction end disagrees with the germline gene, perhaps due to a read error. The chain joins TRBV6-1 to TRBJ1-2; D call uncertain. The germline V gene encodes CDR1 MNHNS and CDR2 SASEGT. CDR3 length: 11 residues. The CDR3 loop is CASSDYYGYTF. In DNA, the CDR3 is TGTGCCAGCAGTGATTACTACGGCTACACCTTC.

The rearrangement joins TRBV9 to TRBJ2-1; maybe TRBD2 (6 bases). Germline V gene sequence: CDR1 SGDLS, CDR2 YYNGEE. The ends were cut back, 6 bases at V and 8 bases at J, with 18 bases in the middle. CDR3 length: 14 residues. As DNA, the CDR3 is TGTGCCAGCATCCCGGGACTGGCCAATGATGAGCAGTTCTTC. It translates to CASIPGLANDEQFF.

The chain employs TRBV11-2 and TRBJ2-7; TRBD1 matches 7 bases. This CDR3 comprises 15 residues. Germline V lookup: CDR1 SGHAT, CDR2 FQNNGV. V lost 5 bases, J lost 3 bases, and 10 bases stayed unmatched. The CDR3 DNA follows: TGTGCCAGCAGCCAACTCAAGGGACAGCTCTACGAGCAGTACTTC. Its protein is CASSQLKGQLYEQYF.

The V call is TRBV18, the J call TRBJ1-5; D is possibly TRBD1 (5 bases). The CDR3 is 13 amino acids. Germline V lookup: CDR1 KGHSH, CDR2 LQKENI. The ends were cut back, 6 bases at V and 4 bases at J, with 10 bases in the middle. DNA for the CDR3: TGTGCCAGCTCCAAAGACAGAAATCAGCCCCAGCATTTT. It is translated as CASSKDRNQPQHF.

This chain connects TRBV27 to TRBJ2-4; TRBD1 might be the D (5 bases). The CDR3 loop spans 16 amino acids. CDR1 is MNHEY and CDR2 is SMNVEV in the germline V gene (reference sequence). V was trimmed by 5 bases and J by 1 base, leaving 15 bases between them. The DNA of the CDR3 is TGTGCCAGCAGTCCGGCGACAGCCCCTGCCAAAAACATTCAGTACTTC. Translating it yields CASSPATAPAKNIQYF.

The chain recombines TRBV5-1 with TRBJ2-1; 10 positions match TRBD2. The germline V gene has CDR1 SGHRS and CDR2 YFSETQ. With 3 bases clipped from V and 5 bases from J, the junction kept 8 bases outside the gene matches. The length of the CDR3 is 16 residues. The CDR3 loop reads CASSSWGSGRNNEQFF. The CDR3 region has the DNA TGCGCCAGCAGCTCTTGGGGTAGCGGGAGGAACAATGAGCAGTTCTTC.

The chain carries TRBV21-1 and TRBJ1-5; the D call TRBD1 from the table was never checked on the DNA. TRBV21-1 is deemed a pseudogene. This CDR3 contains 11 residues. CDR3 in amino acids: CASSRGQPQHF. The CDR3 nucleotides are TGTGCCAGCAGCAGGGGCCAGCCCCAGCATTTT.

This clone was seen a few times. The same CDR3 is also encoded by other DNA sequences in this sample. The V call is TRBV9, the J call TRBJ2-1; 8 bases agree with TRBD2. Germline V gives CDR1 SGDLS, CDR2 YYNGEE. The ends lost 2 bases at V and 3 bases at J; junction bases unmatched: 4. This CDR3 has 15 residues. The CDR3 region is CASSVELADYNEQFF. The CDR3 bases are TGTGCCAGCAGCGTGGAACTAGCGGACTACAATGAGCAGTTCTTC. The variable domain in full, completed from reference TRBV9 and TRBJ2-1, reads DSGVTQTPKHLITATGQRVTLRCSPRSGDLSVYWYQQSLDQGLQFLIQYYNGEERAKGNILERFSAQQFPDLHSELNLSSLELGDSALYFCASSVELADYNEQFFGPGTRLTVL.

The chain couples TRBV6-5 to TRBJ1-5, with unresolved D. Trimming took 2 bases from V and 0 from J, leaving 8 bases between them. This CDR3 spans 15 amino acids. Germline V gene data show CDR1 as MNHEY and CDR2 as SVGAGI. As DNA, the CDR3 is TGTGCCAGCAGTTACACGAGTAATAGCAATCAGCCCCAGCATTTT. It yields the protein CASSYTSNSNQPQHF.

V gene TRBV19 combines with J gene TRBJ1-1; 7 bases are a match to TRBD1. The V gene's germline CDR1 is LNHDA and CDR2 SQIVND (reference sequence). With V trimmed by 6 bases and J by 3 bases, 10 bases remained unmatched. This CDR3 region has 15 residues. CDR3 protein: CASRSSGQRYTEAFF. CDR3 nucleotide sequence: TGTGCCAGTAGATCGTCGGGACAGAGGTACACTGAAGCTTTCTTT.

Only one count was recorded for this clone. The rearrangement joins TRBV5-4 to TRBJ2-4; 8 nucleotides match TRBD1. J was trimmed by 3 bases and V by 3 bases; bases with no gene match: 8. The germline gives CDR1 SGHNT, CDR2 YYREEE (reference sequence). The length of the CDR3 is 16 residues. CDR3: CASSSGTGQGKNIQYF. The CDR3 nucleotides are TGTGCCAGCAGCTCCGGGACCGGACAGGGCAAAAACATTCAGTACTTC.

The V and J genes are TRBV30 and TRBJ2-3; possible D gene TRBD2, 7 bases. Between the trimmed V and J ends, which lost 0 bases and 6 bases, there was a span of 16 bases. The CDR3 is 15 amino acids. The germline V gene has CDR1 GTSNPN and CDR2 SVGIG (reference sequence). The CDR3 sequence: CAWSVGAGEADTQYF. The CDR3 nucleotides read TGTGCCTGGAGTGTGGGGGCGGGAGAGGCGGATACGCAGTATTTT.

The rearrangement links TRBV4-2 to TRBJ1-2; D is possibly TRBD1 (5 bases). The germline V gene encodes CDR1 LGHNA and CDR2 YNFKEQ. CDR3 length equals 14 residues. V lost 1 base, J lost 6 bases, and 12 bases lay in between. As DNA, the CDR3 is TGTGCCAGCAGCCAAGGGGAGGGGAACGATGGCTACACCTTC. This sequence encodes CASSQGEGNDGYTF.

The chain uses TRBV5-6 and TRBJ2-1; D might be TRBD1 (6 bases). Germline V CDR1 and CDR2: SGHDT, YYEEEE. Trimming shortened V by 2 bases and J by 4 bases, and 10 bases separated the two germline ends. The CDR3 totals 14 residues. The chain's CDR3 is CASSLGQFYNEQFF. CDR3 sequence (DNA): TGTGCCAGCAGCTTAGGACAGTTTTACAATGAGCAGTTCTTC.

V is TRBV11-2 and J is TRBJ1-1; 7 bases are a match to TRBD1. Germline lookup yields CDR1 SGHAT and CDR2 FQNNGV. The CDR3 has 16 amino acids. V lost 0 bases to trimming and J lost 4 bases; unmatched junction nucleotides: 8. Here the CDR3 DNA reads TGTGCCAGCAGCTTAGAAGGCGCAGGGGGAGGCACTGAAGCTTTCTTT. This translates into CASSLEGAGGGTEAFF. Full variable domain (rest looked up from reference TRBV11-2 and TRBJ1-1): EAGVAQSPRYKIIEKRQSVAFWCNPISGHATLYWYQQILGQGPKLLIQFQNNGVVDDSQLPKDRFSAERLKGVDSTLKIQPAKLEDSAVYLCASSLEGAGGGTEAFFGQGTRLTVV.

The rearrangement links TRBV27 to TRBJ2-3; TRBD2 matches 8 bases. V lost 5 bases and J lost 1; bases outside the gene matches: 2. Germline CDR1 MNHEY, CDR2 SMNVEV (reference sequence). CDR3 length: 14 residues. The CDR3 here is CASSAGGGTDTQYF. CDR3 nucleotides: TGTGCCAGCAGTGCGGGGGGCGGCACAGATACGCAGTATTTT.

In this sample, this clone turned up a few times. The chain links TRBV4-2 to TRBJ1-4; D is ambiguous. This CDR3 has 16 amino acids. V gave up 8 bases and J gave up 0 bases, with 16 bases separating them. CDR1 is LGHNA and CDR2 is YNFKEQ in the germline V gene. CDR3 protein: CASSRREDATNEKLFF. CDR3 sequence (DNA): TGTGCCAGCTCCCGACGGGAGGACGCAACTAATGAAAAACTGTTTTTT.

The chain has TRBV18 and TRBJ2-1; maybe TRBD1 (5 bases). Germline V gives CDR1 KGHSH, CDR2 LQKENI. CDR3 length: 11 amino acids. V lost 4 bases and J lost 7, with 5 bases in between. The CDR3, as DNA: TGTGCCAGCTCACAGGGGAATGAGCAGTTCTTC. Translating gives CASSQGNEQFF.

The chain combines TRBV3-1 (or the pseudogene TRBV3-2) with TRBJ2-7; 8 nucleotides match TRBD1. Trimming took 2 bases from V and 4 from J; bases not matched to a gene: 7. Germline-derived CDR1 and CDR2 are LGHDT and YNNKEL (reference sequence). CDR3 length: 15 amino acids. DNA of the CDR3: TGTGCCAGCAGCCAACCCGGACAGGGAACTTACGAGCAGTACTTC. It specifies CASSQPGQGTYEQYF.

This chain joins TRBV3-1 (or the pseudogene TRBV3-2) and TRBJ1-1; 9 nucleotides agree with TRBD1. J gave up 4 bases and V 6 bases, and 6 bases lay outside the gene matches. This CDR3 has 14 residues. CDR1 is LGHDT and CDR2 is YNNKEL in the germline V gene (reference sequence). CDR3 DNA sequence: TGTGCCAGCAGGAGACAGGGGGAGAGCACTGAAGCTTTCTTT. Residues: CASRRQGESTEAFF.

The chain couples TRBV7-2 to TRBJ2-1; 7 nucleotides match TRBD2. Germline V gene lookup returns CDR1 SGHTA and CDR2 FQGNSA. This CDR3 is built from 17 residues. Losses at the gene ends were 4 bases for V and 8 bases for J; bases not matched to a gene: 17. Here the CDR3 DNA reads TGTGCCAGCAGCTGGGATGCGGGTCTAGCGGCCACCGATGAGCAGTTCTTC. This encodes CASSWDAGLAATDEQFF.

This clone has only one observation. This rearrangement joins TRBV4-1 to TRBJ2-1, with 8 bases aligning to TRBD2. The CDR3 contains 16 residues. J gave up 0 bases and V 4 bases, and 5 bases lay outside the gene matches. Germline V gene sequence: CDR1 MGHRA, CDR2 YSYEKL. The CDR3 region is CASSRTGTSSYNEQFF. In nucleotides, the CDR3 is TGCGCCAGCAGCCGCACCGGGACTAGCTCCTACAATGAGCAGTTCTTC.

This chain uses TRBV7-9 with TRBJ2-3, with a tentative D call TRBD2 (7 bases). The CDR3 covers 13 residues. Germline V gene data show CDR1 as SEHNR and CDR2 as FQNEAQ (reference sequence). Trimming pared 8 bases from V and 8 bases from J, leaving 17 bases between. The CDR3: CASGTGSGGTQYF. CDR3 DNA sequence: TGTGCCAGCGGAACAGGGTCGGGGGGTACGCAGTATTTT.

The chain carries TRBV5-6 and TRBJ1-1; 8 bases are a match to TRBD1. This CDR3 is built from 17 residues. The germline V gene encodes CDR1 SGHDT and CDR2 YYEEEE. V trimming: 3 bases; J trimming: 7 bases; junction bases outside the gene matches: 17. The chain's CDR3 is CASSWGQVSLTHDEAFF. CDR3 DNA sequence: TGTGCCAGCAGCTGGGGACAGGTTAGCCTTACCCACGATGAAGCTTTCTTT. Variable domain in full (rest from reference TRBV5-6 and TRBJ1-1): DAGVTQSPTHLIKTRGQQVTLRCSPKSGHDTVSWYQQALGQGPQFIFQYYEEEERQRGNFPDRFSGHQFPNYSSELNVNALLLGDSALYLCASSWGQVSLTHDEAFFGQGTRLTVV.

The chain links TRBV6-6 to TRBJ2-7; 7 nucleotides agree with TRBD2. Looked up from germline, CDR1 is MNHNY and CDR2 is SVGAGI (reference sequence). Trimming cost V 0 bases and J 7 bases; bases outside gene matches: 9. The CDR3 has 15 residues. The DNA for the CDR3 is TGTGCCAGCAGTTACTCTAGGGACTATGGGTCGGAGCAGTACTTC. Protein: CASSYSRDYGSEQYF.

The rearrangement uses TRBV12-3 or TRBV12-4 and TRBJ2-5; tentative D call: TRBD1 (5 bases). The CDR3 is 12 amino acids. V dropped 6 bases and J dropped 13 bases, with 18 bases sitting between them. The CDR3: CASSKDSQSPYF. The CDR3 DNA is TGTGCCAGCAGCAAAGACAGCCAGTCCCCGTACTTC.

This chain links TRBV5-4 with TRBJ2-1; 7 bases map to TRBD2. The CDR3 is 13 residues long. The ends lost 10 bases at V and 2 bases at J; junction bases unmatched: 6. Germline V gene data show CDR1 as SGHNT and CDR2 as YYREEE (reference sequence). As DNA, the CDR3 is TGTGCCCTGGGCGGGAGCGCCTACAATGAGCAGTTCTTC. This encodes CALGGSAYNEQFF.

The chain recombines TRBV5-4 with TRBJ2-7; D is perhaps TRBD1 (5 bases). Germline V gene sequence: CDR1 SGHNT, CDR2 YYREEE (reference sequence). Trimming took 9 bases from V and 2 from J, leaving 18 bases between them. This CDR3 comprises 14 residues. This CDR3 reads CATWTPGKTYEQYF. In DNA form, the CDR3 reads TGTGCCACGTGGACACCTGGTAAGACCTACGAGCAGTACTTC. Supplemented by reference TRBV5-4 and TRBJ2-7, the full variable domain reads ETGVTQSPTHLIKTRGQQVTLRCSSQSGHNTVSWYQQALGQGPQFIFQYYREEENGRGNFPPRFSGLQFPNYSSELNVNALELDDSALYLCATWTPGKTYEQYFGPGTRLTVT.